This T cell receptor (beta chain) derives from a study of blood T cell repertoires in COVID-19. Across the whole study: The United States, Italy and Spain were the sources of the acute and convalescent COVID-19 samples.

J gave up 5 bases and V 5 bases, and 1 base lay outside the gene matches. Germline CDR1 reads SGHNT; CDR2 reads YENEEA. The CDR3 is 13 amino acids. Generated by immunoSEQ multiplex PCR, the TCRdb table keeps only in-frame clones and is missing some. The table lists 150,000 to 200,000 clones, roughly four fifths of them singletons, with more than 5% in the top ten. This receptor was obtained from a woman aged 25 to 39 with acute or convalescent COVID-19. The V gene is TRBV11-3, the J gene TRBJ2-1; 9 positions match TRBD1. The sample taken for sequencing was peripheral blood. The CDR3 nucleotides are TGTGCCAGCAGCCACAGGGGGCACAATGAGCAGTTCTTC. Protein: CASSHRGHNEQFF. Combining the CDR3 with reference TRBV11-3 and TRBJ2-1 gives the whole variable domain EAGVVQSPRYKIIEKKQPVAFWCNPISGHNTLYWYLQNLGQGPELLIRYENEEAVDDSQLPKDRFSAERLKGVDSTLKIQPAELGDSAVYLCASSHRGHNEQFFGPGTRLTVL.